What follows is one TCR beta chain and its context. This clone's antigen is unknown. A junction boundary mismatches the germline segment, possibly from a read error. TCRdb names Illumina NovaSeq 6000 as the instrument used. TCRalpha and TCRbeta cDNA libraries were built by 5'RACE with constant-segment primers, adding sample barcodes and unique molecular identifiers. Trizol reagent was used to extract RNA from every sample. The libraries were amplified in two PCR steps, and the second step added a second sample barcode and Illumina TruSeq adapters. The libraries were sequenced on an Illumina NovaSeq using 2 x 150 bp paired-end reads. The study's processing was this. The reads were demultiplexed and collapsed into UMI-guided consensus sequences using migec v1.2.7. With mixcr v2.1.11, UMI consensuses were aligned to TRA and TRB V and J templates and assembled into clonotypes. A clonotype was counted as expanded or contracted only when both edgeR and NoisET called the clonotype significant, with the noise models trained on biological replicates. For edgeR calls, the thresholds were a false discovery rate-adjusted p below 0.01 and a log2 fold-change of 1. As an exploratory analysis of dynamics, max-normalized trajectories of the 1000 most abundant clonotypes were examined with PCA combined with hierarchical clustering. Separately sequenced CD4+ and CD8+ repertoires were used to assign a CD4 or CD8 phenotype to each responding clone. TCRdb reprocessing: public reads trimmed at Q25 with fastp, clones called with MiXCR, in-frame beta chains kept. Rows merge per CDR3 protein into single entries with the most common DNA and genes. The V and J calls reflect TCRdb's pipeline rather than the authors' work. The sample table lists 530,000 or so distinct CDR3 sequences, around a sixth of them with a count of one. Around 8.1% of the sample is taken by the ten largest.

The CDR3 covers 14 residues, taking in both the cysteine and the phenylalanine. Only the CDR3 DNA stays, 42 bases, in frame from base 1. The germline V gene gives CDR1 as SGHTA and CDR2 as FQGTGA. These data are taken from a study of T-cell memory formation after mild COVID-19 (dated by TCRdb to the early 2020s). A note on the overall study: TCR sequence clusters from the two donors were found to be largely donor specific. T-cell clones expanding and contracting after mild COVID-19 in two donors were tracked by longitudinal TCRalpha and TCRbeta repertoire sequencing. The cohort comprised two young, previously healthy adult volunteers, one female and one male.

Ficoll-Paque density gradient centrifugation was used to isolate PBMCs. Study-level results and caveats: Contracting CD4+ clones were found mainly in CM and EM memory subsets, while CD8+ clones were enriched in EMRA. Balanced CD4/CD8 phenotypes were observed for clones contracting from day 15 to 85, whereas a bias towards CD4+ was observed for a second wave of clones expanding from day 15 to 37. Whether the second-wave clones peaking on day 37 were SARS-CoV-2 specific was not confirmed. Only a couple of mild cases were covered in the study, and larger cohorts including severe cases with pre-infection samples were considered necessary. Some responding clones were detected in pre-infection memory, suggesting pre-existing cross-reactive memory T cells joined the SARS-CoV-2 response.

The sample consisted of PBMCs or a T cell subset sorted from them (not recorded which). The sequence is built from TRBV7-3 and TRBJ2-2; no D gene call is confident. This TCR came from an adult woman who had mild COVID-19 (a few samples of this study predate the infection). The sample titles of this study are shuffled in the database, so cell type and time point are left out; the donor was told from shared clones. The DNA sequence follows: TGTGCCAGCAGCTTTCAGCCAAACACCTGGGAGCTGTTTTTT. It translates as CASSFQPNTWELFF.